This T cell receptor beta chain was captured by sequencing in a study of shared clonotypes between healthy human individuals. CDR3 length equals 13 residues. Trimming removed 8 bases at V and 7 bases at J, with 17 bases between. The V gene's germline CDR1 is MDHEN and CDR2 SYDVKM. Profiling relied on immunoSEQ multiplex PCR, and the TCRdb table lists in-frame clones only, not all of them. The sample shows a few hundred thousand clones, about 97% of them seen only once. The rearrangement joins TRBV28 to TRBJ1-2; D ambiguous. This clonotype was sampled from a woman in her 30s in good health. The sample consisted of naive CD4+ T cells sorted from blood. Subset described: CD45RA+ positively selected. CDR3 in amino acids: CASAVPPQRGYTF. CDR3 coding DNA: TGTGCCAGCGCCGTCCCACCGCAGCGTGGCTACACCTTC.